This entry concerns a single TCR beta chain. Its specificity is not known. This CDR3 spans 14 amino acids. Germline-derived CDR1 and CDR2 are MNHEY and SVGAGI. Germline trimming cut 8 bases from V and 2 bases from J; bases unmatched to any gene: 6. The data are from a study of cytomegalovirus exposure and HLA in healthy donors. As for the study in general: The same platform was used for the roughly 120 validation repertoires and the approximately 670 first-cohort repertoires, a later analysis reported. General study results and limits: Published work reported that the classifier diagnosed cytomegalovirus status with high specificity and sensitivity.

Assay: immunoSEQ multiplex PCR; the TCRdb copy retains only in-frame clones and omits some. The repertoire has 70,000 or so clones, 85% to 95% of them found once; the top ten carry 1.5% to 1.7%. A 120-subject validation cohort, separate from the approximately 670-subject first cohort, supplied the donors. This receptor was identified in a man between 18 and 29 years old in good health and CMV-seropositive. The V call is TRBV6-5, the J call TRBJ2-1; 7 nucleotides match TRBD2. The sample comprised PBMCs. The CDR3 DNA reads TGTGCCAGCTTCAAGGGGACTACCTACAATGAGCAGTTCTTC. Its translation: CASFKGTTYNEQFF.